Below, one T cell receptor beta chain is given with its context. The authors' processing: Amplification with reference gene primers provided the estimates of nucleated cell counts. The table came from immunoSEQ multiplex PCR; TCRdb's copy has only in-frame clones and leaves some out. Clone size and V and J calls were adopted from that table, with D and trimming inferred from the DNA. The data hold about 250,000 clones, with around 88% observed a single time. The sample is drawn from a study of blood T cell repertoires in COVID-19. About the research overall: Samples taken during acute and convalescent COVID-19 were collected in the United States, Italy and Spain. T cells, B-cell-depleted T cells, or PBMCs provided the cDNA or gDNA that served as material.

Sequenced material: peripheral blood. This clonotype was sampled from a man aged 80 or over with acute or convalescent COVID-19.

The CDR3 DNA reads TGTGCCAGCAGGTTACCTGGGACAGGGGGCGTAAGCTACACCTTC. Translating it yields CASRLPGTGGVSYTF. V is TRBV7-2 and J is TRBJ1-2; 12 positions agree with TRBD1. Germline CDR1 reads SGHTA; CDR2 reads FQGNSA. The CDR3 sequence is 15 residues long. The junction had 11 bases not matched to a gene; V was cut back by 6 bases and J by 9 bases.